This T cell receptor (beta chain) came from a study of T cell repertoires in cytomegalovirus infection. For the study at large: It can be stated that public TCR beta signatures indicated CMV infection as well as a matching HLA type.

TCRdb redid the calling of the reads with MiXCR, one entry per CDR3 protein. The sample lists about 360,000 distinct CDR3 sequences, 15% to 20% occurring once. The study, taken as a whole, reports: Totalled public TCR beta family frequency picked out people who carried CMV plus the relevant HLA. The ex vivo response showed dominance by HLA-C-restricted CMV-specific TCR beta clonotypes.

This clonotype was found many times. What it binds is unknown. The source of this sequence is a human donor in good health (CMV status not recorded). Some clones in this sample may be carry-over from other donors' samples. The sample taken for sequencing was PBMCs.

The CDR3 is CAIVPDTQYF. In DNA, the CDR3 is TGTGCCATCGTGCCAGATACGCAGTATTTT. The rearrangement uses TRBV28 and TRBJ2-3; D is undetermined. The V end lost 10 bases, the J end lost 4 bases, and 6 bases lay between the germline ends. This CDR3 comprises 10 residues. Germline values: CDR1 MDHEN, CDR2 SYDVKM.